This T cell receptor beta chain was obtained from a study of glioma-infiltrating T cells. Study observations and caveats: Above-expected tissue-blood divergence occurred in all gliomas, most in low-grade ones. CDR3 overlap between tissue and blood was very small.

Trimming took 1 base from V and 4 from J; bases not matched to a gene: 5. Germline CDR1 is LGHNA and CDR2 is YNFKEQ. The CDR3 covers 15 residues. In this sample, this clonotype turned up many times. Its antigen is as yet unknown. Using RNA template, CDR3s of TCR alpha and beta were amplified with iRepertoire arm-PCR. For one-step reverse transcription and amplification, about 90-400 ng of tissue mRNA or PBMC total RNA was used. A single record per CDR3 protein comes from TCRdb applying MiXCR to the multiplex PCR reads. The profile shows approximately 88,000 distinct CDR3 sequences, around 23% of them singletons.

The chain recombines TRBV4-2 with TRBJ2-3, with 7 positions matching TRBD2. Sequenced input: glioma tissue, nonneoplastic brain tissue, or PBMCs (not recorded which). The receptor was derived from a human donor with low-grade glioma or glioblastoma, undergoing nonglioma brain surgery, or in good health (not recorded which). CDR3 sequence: CASSQGGEGADTQYF. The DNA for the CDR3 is TGTGCCAGCAGCCAAGGAGGGGAGGGAGCAGATACGCAGTATTTT.